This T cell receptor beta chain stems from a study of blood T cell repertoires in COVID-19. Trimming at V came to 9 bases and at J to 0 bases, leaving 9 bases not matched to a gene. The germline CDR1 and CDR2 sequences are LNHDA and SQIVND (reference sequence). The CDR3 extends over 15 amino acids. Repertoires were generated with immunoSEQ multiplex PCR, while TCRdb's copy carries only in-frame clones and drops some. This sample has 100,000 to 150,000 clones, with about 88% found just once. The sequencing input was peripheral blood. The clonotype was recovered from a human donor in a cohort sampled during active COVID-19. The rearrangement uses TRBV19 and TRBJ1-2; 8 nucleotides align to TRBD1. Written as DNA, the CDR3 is TGTGCCAGCAACCTATGGGACAGGTCTAACTATGGCTACACCTTC. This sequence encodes CASNLWDRSNYGYTF.